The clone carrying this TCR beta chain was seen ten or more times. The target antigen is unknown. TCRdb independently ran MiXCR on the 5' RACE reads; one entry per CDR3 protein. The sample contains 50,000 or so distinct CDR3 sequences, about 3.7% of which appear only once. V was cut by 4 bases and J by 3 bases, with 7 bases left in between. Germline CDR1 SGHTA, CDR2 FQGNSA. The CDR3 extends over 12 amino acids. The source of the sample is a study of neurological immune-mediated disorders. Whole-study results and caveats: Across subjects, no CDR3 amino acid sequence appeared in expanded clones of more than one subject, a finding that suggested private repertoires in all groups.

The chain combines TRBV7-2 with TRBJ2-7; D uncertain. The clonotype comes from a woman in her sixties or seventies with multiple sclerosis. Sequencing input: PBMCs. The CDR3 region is CASSSGIYEQYF. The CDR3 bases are TGTGCCAGCAGCTCTGGAATCTACGAGCAGTACTTC.